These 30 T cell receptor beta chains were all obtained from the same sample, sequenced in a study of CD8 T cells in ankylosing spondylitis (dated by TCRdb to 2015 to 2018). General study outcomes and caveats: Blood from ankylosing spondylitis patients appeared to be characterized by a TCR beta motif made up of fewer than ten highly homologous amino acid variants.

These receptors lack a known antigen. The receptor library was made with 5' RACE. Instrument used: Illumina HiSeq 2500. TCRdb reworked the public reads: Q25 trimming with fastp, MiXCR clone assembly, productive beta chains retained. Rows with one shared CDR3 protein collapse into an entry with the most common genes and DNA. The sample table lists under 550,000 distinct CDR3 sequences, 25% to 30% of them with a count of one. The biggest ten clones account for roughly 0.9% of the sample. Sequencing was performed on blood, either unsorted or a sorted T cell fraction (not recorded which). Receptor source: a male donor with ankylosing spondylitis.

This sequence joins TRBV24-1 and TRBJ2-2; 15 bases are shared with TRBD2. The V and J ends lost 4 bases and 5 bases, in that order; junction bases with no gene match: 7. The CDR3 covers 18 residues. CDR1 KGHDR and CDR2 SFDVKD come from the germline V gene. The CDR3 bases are TGTGCCACCAGTGACCCGGGACTAGCGGGAGGTTTTACCGGGGAGCTGTTTTTT. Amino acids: CATSDPGLAGGFTGELFF.

The CDR3 loop is CASSLNAGENTGELFF. CDR3 DNA sequence: TGTGCCAGCAGCTTAAACGCAGGGGAGAACACCGGGGAGCTGTTTTTT. This sequence joins TRBV7-6 and TRBJ2-2, with D tentatively TRBD1 (6 bases). Germline CDR1 and CDR2: SGHVS and FNYEAQ. The CDR3 has 16 residues. V was cut by 2 bases and J by 1 base, with 11 bases left in between.

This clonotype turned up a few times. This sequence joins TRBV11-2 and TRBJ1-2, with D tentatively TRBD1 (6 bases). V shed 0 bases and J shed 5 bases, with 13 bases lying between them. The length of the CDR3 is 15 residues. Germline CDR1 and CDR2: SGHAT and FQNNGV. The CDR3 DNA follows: TGTGCCAGCAGCTTAGAATCGGGGGCCGGGTATGGCTACACCTTC. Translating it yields CASSLESGAGYGYTF.

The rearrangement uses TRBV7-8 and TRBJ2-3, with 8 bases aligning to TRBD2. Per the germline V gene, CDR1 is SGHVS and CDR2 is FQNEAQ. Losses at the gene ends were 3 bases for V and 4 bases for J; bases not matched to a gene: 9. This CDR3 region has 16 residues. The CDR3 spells CASSLTGGQAPDTQYF. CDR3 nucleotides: TGTGCCAGCAGCTTGACGGGAGGGCAGGCGCCAGATACGCAGTATTTT.

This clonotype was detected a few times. CDR3 in amino acids: CSASPTGHSYEQYF. The CDR3 DNA follows: TGCAGTGCTAGCCCCACGGGACATTCCTACGAGCAGTACTTC. The chain employs TRBV20-1 and TRBJ2-7, with a possible D match to TRBD1 (6 bases). Trimming took 3 bases from V and 1 from J, leaving 13 bases between them. The CDR3 extends over 14 amino acids. Looked up from germline, CDR1 is DFQATT and CDR2 is SNEGSKA (reference sequence).

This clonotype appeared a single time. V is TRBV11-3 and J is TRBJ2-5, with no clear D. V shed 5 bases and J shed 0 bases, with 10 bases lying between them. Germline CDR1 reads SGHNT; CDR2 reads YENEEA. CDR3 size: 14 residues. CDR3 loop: CASSRFADQETQYF. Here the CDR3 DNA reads TGTGCCAGCAGCCGGTTTGCGGACCAAGAGACCCAGTACTTC.

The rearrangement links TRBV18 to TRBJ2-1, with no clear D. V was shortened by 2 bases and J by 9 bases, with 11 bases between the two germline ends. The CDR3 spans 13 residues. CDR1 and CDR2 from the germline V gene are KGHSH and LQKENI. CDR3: CASSPTLSREQFF. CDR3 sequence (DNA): TGTGCCAGCTCACCAACCCTCTCTCGTGAGCAGTTCTTC.

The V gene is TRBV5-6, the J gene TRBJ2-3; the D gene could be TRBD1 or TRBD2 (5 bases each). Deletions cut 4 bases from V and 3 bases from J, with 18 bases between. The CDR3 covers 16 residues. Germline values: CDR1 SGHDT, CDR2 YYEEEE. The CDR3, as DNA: TGTGCCAGCAGCCTACCACATGGGGGTTATACAGATACGCAGTATTTT. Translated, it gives CASSLPHGGYTDTQYF.

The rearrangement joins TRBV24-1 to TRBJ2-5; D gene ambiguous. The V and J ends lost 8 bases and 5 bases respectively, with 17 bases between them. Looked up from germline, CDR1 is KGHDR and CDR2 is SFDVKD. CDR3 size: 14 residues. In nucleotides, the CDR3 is TGTGCCACCAAGTACGAGGCACAGAGGGAGACCCAGTACTTC. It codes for CATKYEAQRETQYF.

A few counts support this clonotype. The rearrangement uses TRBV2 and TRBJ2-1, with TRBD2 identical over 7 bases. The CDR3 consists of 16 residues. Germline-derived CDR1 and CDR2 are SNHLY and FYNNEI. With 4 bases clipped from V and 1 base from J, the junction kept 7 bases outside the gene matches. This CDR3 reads CASSVSGRPSYNEQFF. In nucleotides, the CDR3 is TGTGCCAGCAGTGTGTCCGGGAGGCCTTCCTACAATGAGCAGTTCTTC.

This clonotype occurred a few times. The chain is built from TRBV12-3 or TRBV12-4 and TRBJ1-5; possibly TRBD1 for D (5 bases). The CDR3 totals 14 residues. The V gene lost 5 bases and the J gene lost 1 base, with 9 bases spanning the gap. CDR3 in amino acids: CASSPRESNQPQHF. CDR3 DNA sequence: TGTGCCAGCAGTCCCAGGGAAAGCAATCAGCCCCAGCATTTT.

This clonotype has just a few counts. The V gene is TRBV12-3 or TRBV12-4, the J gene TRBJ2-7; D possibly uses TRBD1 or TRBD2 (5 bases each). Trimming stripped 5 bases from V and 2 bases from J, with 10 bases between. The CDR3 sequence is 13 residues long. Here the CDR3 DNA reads TGTGCCAGCAGTCACGGGGCGGCCTACGAGCAGTACTTC. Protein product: CASSHGAAYEQYF.

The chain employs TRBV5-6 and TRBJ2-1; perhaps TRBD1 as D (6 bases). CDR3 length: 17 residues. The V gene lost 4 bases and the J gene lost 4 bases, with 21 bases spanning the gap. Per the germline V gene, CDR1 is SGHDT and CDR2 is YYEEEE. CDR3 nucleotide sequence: TGTGCCAGCAGCAGGGACGCCCGGGACATTGGGTACAATGAGCAGTTCTTC. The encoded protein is CASSRDARDIGYNEQFF.

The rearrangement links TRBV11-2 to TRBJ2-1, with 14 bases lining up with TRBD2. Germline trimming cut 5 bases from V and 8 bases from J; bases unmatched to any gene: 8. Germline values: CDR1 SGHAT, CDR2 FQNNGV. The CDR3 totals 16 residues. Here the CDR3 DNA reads TGTGCCAGCAGCCATACCGGGACTAGCGGGAGCTATGAGCAGTTCTTC. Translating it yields CASSHTGTSGSYEQFF.

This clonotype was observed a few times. The CDR3: CASSSIAGGSYNEQFF. The DNA for the CDR3 is TGTGCCAGCAGCTCCATAGCGGGCGGCTCCTACAATGAGCAGTTCTTC. The chain uses TRBV7-2 and TRBJ2-1, with 7 positions matching TRBD2. The CDR3 length is 16 residues. The J segment lost 0 bases and the V segment lost 4 bases, leaving 6 bases of the junction unmatched. CDR1 is SGHTA, CDR2 FQGNSA, per germline.

The CDR3 DNA follows: TGTGCCATAACCGGGACCTCCGGCTCCTACGAGCAGTACGTC. This sequence encodes CAITGTSGSYEQYV. This chain joins TRBV7-9 and TRBJ2-7; the D call may be TRBD1 or TRBD2 (5 bases each). Between the trimmed V and J ends, which lost 10 bases and 0 bases, there was a span of 16 bases. Germline V gives CDR1 SEHNR, CDR2 FQNEAQ (reference sequence). CDR3 size: 14 residues.

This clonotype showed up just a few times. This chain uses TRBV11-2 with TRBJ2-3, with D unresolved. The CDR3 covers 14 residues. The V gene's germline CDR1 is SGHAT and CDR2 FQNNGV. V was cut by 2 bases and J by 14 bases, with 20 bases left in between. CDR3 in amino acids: CASSLSPRSSTGYF. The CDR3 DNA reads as TGTGCCAGCAGCTTAAGTCCGCGTAGCTCAACGGGGTATTTT.

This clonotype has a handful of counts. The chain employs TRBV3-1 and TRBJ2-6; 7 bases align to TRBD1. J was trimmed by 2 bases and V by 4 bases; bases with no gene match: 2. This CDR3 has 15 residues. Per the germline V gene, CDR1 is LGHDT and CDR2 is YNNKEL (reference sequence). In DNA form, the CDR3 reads TGTGCCAGCAGCCGCACAGGGGCTGGGGCCAACGTCCTGACTTTC. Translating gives CASSRTGAGANVLTF.

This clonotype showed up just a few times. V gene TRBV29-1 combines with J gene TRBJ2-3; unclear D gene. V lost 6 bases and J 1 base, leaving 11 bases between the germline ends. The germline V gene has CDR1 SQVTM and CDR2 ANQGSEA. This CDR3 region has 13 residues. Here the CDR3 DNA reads TGCAGCGTGGATTTTGGGGGCACAGATACGCAGTATTTT. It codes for CSVDFGGTDTQYF.

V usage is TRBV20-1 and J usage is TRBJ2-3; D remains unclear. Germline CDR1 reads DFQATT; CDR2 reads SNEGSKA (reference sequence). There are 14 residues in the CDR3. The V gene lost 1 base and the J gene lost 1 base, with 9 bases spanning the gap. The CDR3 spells CSARAAVGTDTQYF. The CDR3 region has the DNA TGCAGTGCTAGAGCCGCGGTGGGCACAGATACGCAGTATTTT.

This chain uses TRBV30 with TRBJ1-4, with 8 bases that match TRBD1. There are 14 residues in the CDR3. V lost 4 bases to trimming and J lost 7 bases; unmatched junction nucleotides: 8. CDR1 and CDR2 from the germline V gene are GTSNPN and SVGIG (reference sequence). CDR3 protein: CAWTKGQEGEKLFF. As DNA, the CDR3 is TGTGCCTGGACTAAGGGACAGGAAGGTGAAAAACTGTTTTTT.

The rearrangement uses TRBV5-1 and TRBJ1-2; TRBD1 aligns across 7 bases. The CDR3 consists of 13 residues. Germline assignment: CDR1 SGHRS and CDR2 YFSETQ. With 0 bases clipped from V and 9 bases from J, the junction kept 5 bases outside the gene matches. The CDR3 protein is CASSLDRGSRYTF. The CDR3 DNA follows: TGCGCCAGCAGCTTGGACAGGGGATCACGCTACACCTTC. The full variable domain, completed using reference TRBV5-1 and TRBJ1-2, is KAGVTQTPRYLIKTRGQQVTLSCSPISGHRSVSWYQQTPGQGLQFLFEYFSETQRNKGNFPGRFSGRQFSNSRSEMNVSTLELGDSALYLCASSLDRGSRYTFGSGTRLTVV.

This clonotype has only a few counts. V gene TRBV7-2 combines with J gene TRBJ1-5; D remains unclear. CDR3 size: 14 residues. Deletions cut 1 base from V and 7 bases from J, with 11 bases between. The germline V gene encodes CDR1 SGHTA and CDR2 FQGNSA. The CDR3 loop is CASSLDTDGQPQHF. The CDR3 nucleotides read TGTGCCAGCAGCTTAGATACAGATGGACAGCCCCAGCATTTT.

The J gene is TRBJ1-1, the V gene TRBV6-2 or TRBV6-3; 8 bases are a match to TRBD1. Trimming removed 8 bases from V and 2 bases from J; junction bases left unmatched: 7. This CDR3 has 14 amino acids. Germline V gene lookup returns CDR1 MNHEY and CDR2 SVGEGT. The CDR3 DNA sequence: TGTGCCAGCGGGGGACAGGCCCGCAACACTGAAGCTTTCTTT. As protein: CASGGQARNTEAFF.

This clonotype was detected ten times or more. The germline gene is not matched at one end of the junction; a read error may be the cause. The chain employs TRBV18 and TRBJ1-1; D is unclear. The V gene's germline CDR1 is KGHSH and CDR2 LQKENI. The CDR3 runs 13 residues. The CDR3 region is CASSPAGDTEAFF. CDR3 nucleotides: TGCGCCAGCAGCCCCGCGGGAGACACTGAAGCTTTCTTT.

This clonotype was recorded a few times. The CDR3 loop reads CATHDREGQPQHF. The CDR3 coding sequence is TGTGCCACCCACGACAGGGAGGGGCAGCCCCAGCATTTT. This rearrangement joins TRBV24-1 to TRBJ1-5; 7 bases map to TRBD1. V trimming: 9 bases; J trimming: 7 bases; junction bases outside the gene matches: 8. The CDR3 runs 13 residues. Germline CDR1 reads KGHDR; CDR2 reads SFDVKD.

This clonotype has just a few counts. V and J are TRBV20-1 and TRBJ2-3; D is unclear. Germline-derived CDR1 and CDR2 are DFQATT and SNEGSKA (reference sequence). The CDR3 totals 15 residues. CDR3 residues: CSTSWGFGSTDTQYF. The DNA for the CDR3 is TGCAGCACTTCGTGGGGATTTGGCAGCACAGATACGCAGTATTTT.

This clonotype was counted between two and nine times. The CDR3 region has the DNA TGTGCCAGCACCCCGACCGGACAACCGAACACTGAAGCTTTCTTT. It is translated as CASTPTGQPNTEAFF. The chain couples TRBV2 to TRBJ1-1; D might be TRBD1 (5 bases). The CDR3 has 15 amino acids. The V and J ends lost 7 bases and 1 base respectively, with 16 bases between them. Germline-derived CDR1 and CDR2 are SNHLY and FYNNEI.

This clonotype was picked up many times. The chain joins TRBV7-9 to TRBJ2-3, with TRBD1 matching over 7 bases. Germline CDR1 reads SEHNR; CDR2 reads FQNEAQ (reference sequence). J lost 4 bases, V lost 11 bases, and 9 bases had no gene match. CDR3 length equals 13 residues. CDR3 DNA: TGTGCCGGCCGACAGGGCTGGGCAGATACGCAGTATTTT. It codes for CAGRQGWADTQYF.

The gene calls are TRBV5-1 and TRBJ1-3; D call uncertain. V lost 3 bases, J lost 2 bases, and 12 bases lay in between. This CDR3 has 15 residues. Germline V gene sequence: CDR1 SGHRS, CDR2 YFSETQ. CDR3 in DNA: TGCGCCAGCAGCTCCACGGGCCCTCCTGGAAACACCATATATTTT. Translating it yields CASSSTGPPGNTIYF.